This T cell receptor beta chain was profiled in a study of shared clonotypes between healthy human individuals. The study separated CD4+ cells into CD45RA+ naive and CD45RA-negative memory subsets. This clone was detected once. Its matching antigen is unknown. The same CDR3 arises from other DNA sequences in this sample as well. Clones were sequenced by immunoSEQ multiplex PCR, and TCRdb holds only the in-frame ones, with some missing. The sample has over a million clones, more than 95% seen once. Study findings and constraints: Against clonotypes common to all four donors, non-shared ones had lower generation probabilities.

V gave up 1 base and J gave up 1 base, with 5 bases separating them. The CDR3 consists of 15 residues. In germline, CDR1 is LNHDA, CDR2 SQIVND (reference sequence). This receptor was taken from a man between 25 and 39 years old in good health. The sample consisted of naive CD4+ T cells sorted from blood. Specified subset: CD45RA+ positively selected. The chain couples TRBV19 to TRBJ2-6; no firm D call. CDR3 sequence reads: CASSIGGSGANVLTF. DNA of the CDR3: TGTGCCAGTAGTATAGGTGGATCTGGGGCCAACGTCCTGACTTTC. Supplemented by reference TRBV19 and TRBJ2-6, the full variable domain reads DGGITQSPKYLFRKEGQNVTLSCEQNLNHDAMYWYRQDPGQGLRLIYYSQIVNDFQKGDIAEGYSVSREKKESFPLTVTSAQKNPTAFYLCASSIGGSGANVLTFGAGSRLTVL.